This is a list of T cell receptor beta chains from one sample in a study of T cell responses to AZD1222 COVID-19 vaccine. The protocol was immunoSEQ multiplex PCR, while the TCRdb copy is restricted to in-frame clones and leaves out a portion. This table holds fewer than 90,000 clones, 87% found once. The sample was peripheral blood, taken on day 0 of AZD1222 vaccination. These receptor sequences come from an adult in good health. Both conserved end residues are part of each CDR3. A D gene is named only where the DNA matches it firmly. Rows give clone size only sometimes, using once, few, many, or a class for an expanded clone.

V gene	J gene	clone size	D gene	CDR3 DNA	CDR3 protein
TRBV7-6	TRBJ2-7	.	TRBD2	TGTGCCAGCAGCCCTAGGACTAGCGGAGGCTACGAGCAGTACTTC	CASSPRTSGGYEQYF
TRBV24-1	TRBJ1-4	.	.	TGTGCCACCAGTGATTCGGGAGCTAATGAAAAACTGTTTTTT	CATSDSGANEKLFF
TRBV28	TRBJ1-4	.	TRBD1	TGTGCCAGCACCTCTCCGGGACAGGGAAAACTGTTTTTT	CASTSPGQGKLFF
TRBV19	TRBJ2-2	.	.	TGTGCCAGTAGTATTAGCAGGGCCTACTTTCCAGGGGAGCTGTTTTTT	CASSISRAYFPGELFF
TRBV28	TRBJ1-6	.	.	TGTGCCAGCAGCGTTGGGTCCTATAATTCACCCCTCCACTTT	CASSVGSYNSPLHF
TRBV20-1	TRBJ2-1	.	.	TGCAGTGCTAGTTCAGGGCTTTCCAATGAGCAGTTCTTC	CSASSGLSNEQFF
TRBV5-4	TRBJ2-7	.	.	TGTGCCAGCAGCTTGGCCAGGGACGGGCCTTACGAGCAGTACTTC	CASSLARDGPYEQYF
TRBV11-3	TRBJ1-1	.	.	TGTGCCAGCAGCTTTCGTCTGAACACTGAAGCTTTCTTT	CASSFRLNTEAFF
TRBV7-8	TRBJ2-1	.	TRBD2	TGTGCCAGCACGCTAAGAGCGGGAGCCTACAATGAGCAGTTCTTC	CASTLRAGAYNEQFF
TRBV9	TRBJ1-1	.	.	TGTGCCAGCAGCGTAGGACTCGCTGGGACTGAAGCTTTCTTT	CASSVGLAGTEAFF
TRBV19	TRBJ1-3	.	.	TGTGCCAGTAGCGGGGGCTCTGGAAACACCATATATTTT	CASSGGSGNTIYF
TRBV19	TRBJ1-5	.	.	TGTGCCAGTAGTATAGCAACGGGTGGGTGGAATCAGCCCCAGCATTTT	CASSIATGGWNQPQHF
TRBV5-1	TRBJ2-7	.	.	TGCGCCAGCAGCTTGGGCCCTAAGAGGCAGTACTTC	CASSLGPKRQYF
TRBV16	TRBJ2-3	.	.	TGTGCCAGCAGCCGGCCCCCCGCGCAGTATTTT	CASSRPPAQYF
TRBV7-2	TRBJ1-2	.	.	TGTGCCAGCAGCAAGACACTTCCTAACTATGGCTACACCTTC	CASSKTLPNYGYTF
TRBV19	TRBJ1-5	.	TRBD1	TGTGCCAGTAGTTTCCCGGGGGGACAGGGGGCAGGGCAGCCCCAGCATTTT	CASSFPGGQGAGQPQHF
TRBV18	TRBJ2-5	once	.	TGTGCCAGCTCACCAAGGCAAGGGGGACAGACCCAGTACTTC	CASSPRQGGQTQYF
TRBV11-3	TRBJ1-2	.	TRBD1	TGTGCCAGCAGCTTAGACTCTGGGACAGGGGGATTTAATGGCTACACCTTC	CASSLDSGTGGFNGYTF
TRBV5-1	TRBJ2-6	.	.	TGCGCCAGCAGCTTAACTCCTGGGGCCAACGTCCTGACTTTC	CASSLTPGANVLTF
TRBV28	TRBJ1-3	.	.	TGTGCCAGCACCGCGTCCGGAAACACCATATATTTT	CASTASGNTIYF
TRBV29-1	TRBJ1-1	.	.	TGCAGCCAGAGTAGGGGTGGGCCAAACACTGAAGCTTTCTTT	CSQSRGGPNTEAFF
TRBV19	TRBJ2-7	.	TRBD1	TGTGCCAGTAGCAGGGACAGGGGTGGGTCCCACGAGCAGTACTTC	CASSRDRGGSHEQYF
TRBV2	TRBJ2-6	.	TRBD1	TGTGCCAGTGCCAACCCAGGACAGGAGATCCTTTCTGGGGCCAACGTCCTGACTTTC	CASANPGQEILSGANVLTF
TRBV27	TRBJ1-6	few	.	TGTGCCAGCAGCCACCGGGACTATTCACCCCTCCACTTT	CASSHRDYSPLHF